This paragraph reports one TCR beta chain. What it recognizes is unknown. The PCR used 60 Vbeta and 13 Jbeta primers. Clones were read by immunoSEQ multiplex PCR, and TCRdb kept only the in-frame ones, dropping some. The sample has some 150,000 clones, 82% seen once. Germline CDR1 and CDR2: MNHNY and SVGAGI (reference sequence). CDR3 length: 13 amino acids. V lost 5 bases and J lost 3, with 11 bases in between. The data stem from a study of cytomegalovirus exposure and HLA in healthy donors. Findings and limits, study-wide: The availability of immune exposure information extended only to CMV serostatus. As a later analysis revealed, the rate of TCR association differed by HLA locus, with DRB1 most and HLA-C fewest. In a later analysis, TCR beta V- and J-gene trimming showed a link to a missense DCLRE1C variant. Cytomegalovirus association was listed for 150 or so TCR beta chains.

Sequencing was carried out using PBMCs. This chain joins TRBV6-6 and TRBJ2-7; D uncertain. The TCR was taken from a woman in her forties or fifties in good health and CMV-seropositive. CDR3 DNA: TGTGCCAGCAGTGAGCCACGAATCTACGAGCAGTACTTC. It specifies CASSEPRIYEQYF.